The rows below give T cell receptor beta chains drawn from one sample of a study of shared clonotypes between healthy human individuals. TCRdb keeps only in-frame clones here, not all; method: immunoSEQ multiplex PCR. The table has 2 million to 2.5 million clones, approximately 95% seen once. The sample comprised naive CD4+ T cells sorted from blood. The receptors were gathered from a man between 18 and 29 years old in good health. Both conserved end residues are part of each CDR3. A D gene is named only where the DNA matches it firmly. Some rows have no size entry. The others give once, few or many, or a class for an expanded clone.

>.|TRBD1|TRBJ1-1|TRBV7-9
TGTGCCAGCAGCCAAGCCCGGACAGGGGGAAAATCAACGGCTTTCTTT
CASSQARTGGKSTAFF
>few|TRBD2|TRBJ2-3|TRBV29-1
TGCAGCGTCGGACTAGCGGGAAGGCTCACAGATACGCAGTATTTT
CSVGLAGRLTDTQYF
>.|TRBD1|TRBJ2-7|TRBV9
TGTGCCAGCAGCGCGGAGACAGGGCTCGAGCAGTACTTC
CASSAETGLEQYF
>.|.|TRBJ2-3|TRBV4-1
TGCGCCAGCAGCCAAGAACCGTATACGCAGTATTTT
CASSQEPYTQYF
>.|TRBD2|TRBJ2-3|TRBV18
TGTGCCAGCTCACCGGCTAGCGGGGGGTCCACAGATACGCAGTATTTT
CASSPASGGSTDTQYF
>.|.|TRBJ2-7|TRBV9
TGTGCCAGCAGCCCCCTCCCGGGGGATCACGAGCAGTACTTC
CASSPLPGDHEQYF
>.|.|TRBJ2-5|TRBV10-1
TGCGCCAGCAGCAGGGGAAGCGGAGAGACCCAGTACTTC
CASSRGSGETQYF
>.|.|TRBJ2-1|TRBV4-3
TGCGCCAGCAGCCAAGATTTAATCGTTGGGATCGTTCGCTACAATGAGCAGTTCTTC
CASSQDLIVGIVRYNEQFF
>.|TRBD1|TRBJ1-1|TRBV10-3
TGTGCCATTACGACAGGGGAGAACACTGAAGCTTTCTTT
CAITTGENTEAFF
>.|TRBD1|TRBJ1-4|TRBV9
TGTGCCAGCAGCGGAGCACAGGGGACTAATGAAAAACTGTTTTTT
CASSGAQGTNEKLFF
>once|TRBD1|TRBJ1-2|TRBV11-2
TGTGCCAGCAGCCCGTGGGACAGGGGGATTGGCGGCTACACCTTC
CASSPWDRGIGGYTF
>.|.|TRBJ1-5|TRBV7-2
TGTGCCAGCAGCTCTAGGGGGAACGGCAATCAGCCCCAGCATTTT
CASSSRGNGNQPQHF
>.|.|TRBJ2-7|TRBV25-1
TGTGCCAGCAGTGCACACTACGAGCAGTACTTC
CASSAHYEQYF
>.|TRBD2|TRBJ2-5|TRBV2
TGTGCCAGCAGCCAAAGGGCTAGCGGGGGAAGGGAGACCCAGTACTTC
CASSQRASGGRETQYF
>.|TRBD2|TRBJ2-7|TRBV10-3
TGTGCCACCGAGGGGACTAGCGGGAGTACGGAGCACGAGCAGTACTTC
CATEGTSGSTEHEQYF
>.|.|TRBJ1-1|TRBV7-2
TGTGCCAGCAGCTTAGCGGCCAAGAACACTGAAGCTTTCTTT
CASSLAAKNTEAFF
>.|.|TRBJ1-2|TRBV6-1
TGTGCCAGCAGTGAAGTGAGGAGAGCAGGCGGCTACACCTTC
CASSEVRRAGGYTF
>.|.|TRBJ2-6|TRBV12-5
TGTGCTAGTGGTTTGGTACTGGCCCTTGGGGCGAGGGACTCTGGGGCCAACGTCCTGACTTTC
CASGLVLALGARDSGANVLTF
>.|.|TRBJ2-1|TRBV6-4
TGTGCCAGCAGTGACGGAGCAGGCTATGAGCAGTTCTTC
CASSDGAGYEQFF
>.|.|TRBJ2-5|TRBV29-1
TGCAGCGTTGCGAAGGGATTTCAAGAGACCCAGTACTTC
CSVAKGFQETQYF
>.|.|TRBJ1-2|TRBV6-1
TGTGCCAGCAGTGAAGGGCTAGGGTTCTATGGCTACACCTTC
CASSEGLGFYGYTF
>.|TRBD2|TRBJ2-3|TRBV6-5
TGTGCCAGCAGCCGTGGACTAGCGGGGGGGAATACGCAGTATTTT
CASSRGLAGGNTQYF
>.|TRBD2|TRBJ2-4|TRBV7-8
TGTGCCAGCAGCTTAGCGAGGCTAGCGGGGGGGGTAGCCAAAAACATTCAGTACTTC
CASSLARLAGGVAKNIQYF
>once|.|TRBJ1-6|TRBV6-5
TGTGCCAGCAGTTCTACCGGGACAAGGTATAATTCACCCCTCCACTTT
CASSSTGTRYNSPLHF
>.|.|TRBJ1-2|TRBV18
TGTGCCAGCTCTGAGGGAGTTCAGGCTGGCTACACCTTC
CASSEGVQAGYTF
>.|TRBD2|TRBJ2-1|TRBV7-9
TGTGCCAGCAGCCCTTCGGGACTAGCCCGGGGGCACAATGAGCAGTTCTTC
CASSPSGLARGHNEQFF
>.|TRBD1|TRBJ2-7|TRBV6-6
TGTGCCAGCAGTCTCGACAGGGGGTCTTCCTACGAGCAGTACTTC
CASSLDRGSSYEQYF
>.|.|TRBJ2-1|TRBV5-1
TGCGCCAGCAGCTTGCCCAGCAATGAGCAGTTCTTC
CASSLPSNEQFF
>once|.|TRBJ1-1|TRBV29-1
TGCAGCGCCGACTATGGTTCGGAACAAGCTTTCTTT
CSADYGSEQAFF
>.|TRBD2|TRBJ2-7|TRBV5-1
TGCGCCAGCAGCTTGGCCGGCGGGAGCCACGAGCAGTACTTC
CASSLAGGSHEQYF
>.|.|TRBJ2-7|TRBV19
TGTGCCAGTAGTATGGGGGTCTCCTACGAGCAGTACTTC
CASSMGVSYEQYF
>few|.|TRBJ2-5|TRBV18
TGTGCCAGCTCACCAGGGAGTCAAGAGACCCAGTACTTC
CASSPGSQETQYF
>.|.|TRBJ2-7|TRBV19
TGTGCCAGTAGTATAGTTGGGGGATCCCCCTCCTACGAGCAGTACTTC
CASSIVGGSPSYEQYF
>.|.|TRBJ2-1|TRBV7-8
TGTGCCAGCAGCCAAAGCAGCCTATCCTACAATGAGCAGTTCTTC
CASSQSSLSYNEQFF
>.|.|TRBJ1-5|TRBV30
TGTGCCTGGAGTGTGCAAGCGGGTAATCAGCCCCAGCATTTT
CAWSVQAGNQPQHF
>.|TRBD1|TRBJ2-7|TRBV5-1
TGCGCCAGCAGCGGCGGGACAGGGTGGTACGAGCAGTACTTC
CASSGGTGWYEQYF
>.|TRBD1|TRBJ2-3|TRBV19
TGTGCCAGTAGTAAAGGACAGGGGGGGAGCACAGATACGCAGTATTTT
CASSKGQGGSTDTQYF
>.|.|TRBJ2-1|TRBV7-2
TGTGCCAGCAGCTTGGTGACGGGAGTGTACAATGAGCAGTTCTTC
CASSLVTGVYNEQFF
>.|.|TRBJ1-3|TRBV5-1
TGCGCCAGCAGCTTGTACGCGGGGCTATATGGAAACACCATATATTTT
CASSLYAGLYGNTIYF
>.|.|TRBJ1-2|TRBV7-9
TGTGCCAGCAGCTTAGGAACAGTCTATGGCTACACCTTC
CASSLGTVYGYTF